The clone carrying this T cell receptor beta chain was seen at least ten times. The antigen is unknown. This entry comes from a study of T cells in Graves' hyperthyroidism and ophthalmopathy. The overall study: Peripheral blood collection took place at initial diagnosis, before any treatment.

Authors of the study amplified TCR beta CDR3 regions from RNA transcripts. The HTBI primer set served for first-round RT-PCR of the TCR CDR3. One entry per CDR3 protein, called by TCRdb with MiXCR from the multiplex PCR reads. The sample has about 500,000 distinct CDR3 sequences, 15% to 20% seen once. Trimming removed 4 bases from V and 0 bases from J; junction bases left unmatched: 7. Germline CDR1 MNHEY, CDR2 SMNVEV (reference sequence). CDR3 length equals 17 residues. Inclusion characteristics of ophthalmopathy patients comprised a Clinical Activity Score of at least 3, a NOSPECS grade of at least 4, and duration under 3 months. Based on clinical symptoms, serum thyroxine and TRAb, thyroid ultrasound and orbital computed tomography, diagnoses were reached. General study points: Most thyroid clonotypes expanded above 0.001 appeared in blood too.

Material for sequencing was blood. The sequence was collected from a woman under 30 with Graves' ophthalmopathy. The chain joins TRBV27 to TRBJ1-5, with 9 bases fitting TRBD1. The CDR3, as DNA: TGTGCCAGCAGTTCAGGAGACAGGGGGAATAGCAATCAGCCCCAGCATTTT. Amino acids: CASSSGDRGNSNQPQHF.